Listed here is a single T cell receptor beta chain. Its specificity is not known. As to time point: newly diagnosed GD, antithyroid drugs for less than 3 months. The authors made the TCR library using RNA they extracted from PBMCs. In this cohort, patients came from an endocrinology department located in Xi'an, China. Trimming removed 7 bases at V and 5 bases at J, with 16 bases between. Germline V lookup: CDR1 LNHDA, CDR2 SQIVND (reference sequence). The CDR3 is 14 residues long. This sample was included in a study of regulatory T cells in long-lasting Graves disease. Study outcomes and limitations: Persistent Graves' patients showed less TCR diversity than newly diagnosed ones.

Arm-PCR with iRepertoire HTBI primers amplified the CDR3 regions for these TCR beta libraries. TCRdb analysed the multiplex PCR reads with MiXCR anew, one entry per CDR3 protein. The table has approximately 540,000 distinct CDR3 sequences, more than 10% seen once. The same specimen was also included in a second study, on T cells in Graves' hyperthyroidism and ophthalmopathy.

Sequenced here: peripheral blood mononuclear cells (PBMCs), sampled at new diagnosis, from a patient treated with antithyroid drugs. This receptor was obtained from a woman in her 30s with Graves disease. This chain joins TRBV19 and TRBJ2-3; tentatively, D is TRBD1 (6 bases). CDR3 sequence (DNA): TGTGCCAGTAAAGTTTCAGGGGTGAGAGATACGCAGTATTTT. Protein: CASKVSGVRDTQYF.